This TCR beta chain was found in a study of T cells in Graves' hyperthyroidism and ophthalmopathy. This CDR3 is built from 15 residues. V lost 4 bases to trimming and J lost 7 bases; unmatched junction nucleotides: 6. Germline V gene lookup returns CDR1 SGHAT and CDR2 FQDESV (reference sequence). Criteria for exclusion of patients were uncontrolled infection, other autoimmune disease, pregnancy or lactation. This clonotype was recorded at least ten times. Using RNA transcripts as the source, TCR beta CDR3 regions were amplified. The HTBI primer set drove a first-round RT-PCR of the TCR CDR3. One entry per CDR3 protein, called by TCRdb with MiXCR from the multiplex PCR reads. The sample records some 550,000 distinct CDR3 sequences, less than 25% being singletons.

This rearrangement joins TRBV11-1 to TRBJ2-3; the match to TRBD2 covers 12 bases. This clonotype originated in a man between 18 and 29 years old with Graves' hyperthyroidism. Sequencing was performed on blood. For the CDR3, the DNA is TGTGCCAGCAGCTCAATAACTAGCGGGGGGTATACGCAGTATTTT. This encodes CASSSITSGGYTQYF.